What follows are 22 T cell receptor beta chains derived from one specimen sequenced in a study of blood T cell repertoires in COVID-19. This table comes from immunoSEQ multiplex PCR, and its TCRdb copy is limited to in-frame clones, with some not included. The table has under 100,000 clones, roughly 80% seen once. Sequencing input: peripheral blood. The receptors come from a man at least 80 years old with active or convalescent COVID-19.

This chain links TRBV9 with TRBJ2-2, with D perhaps TRBD2 (5 bases). The V end lost 0 bases, the J end lost 3 bases, and 9 bases lay between the germline ends. CDR3 length equals 15 residues. CDR1 SGDLS and CDR2 YYNGEE come from the germline V gene. CDR3 loop: CASSVDPGDTGELFF. Here the CDR3 DNA reads TGTGCCAGCAGCGTAGACCCCGGGGACACCGGGGAGCTGTTTTTT.

The chain employs TRBV7-9 and TRBJ1-2; 8 nucleotides align to TRBD1. The germline V gene has CDR1 SEHNR and CDR2 FQNEAQ (reference sequence). The CDR3 spans 15 residues. Trimming took 5 bases from V and 5 from J; bases not matched to a gene: 10. CDR3 nucleotide sequence: TGTGCCAGCAGCCCAGACCCAGGGGGCGTTTATGGCTACACCTTC. Residues: CASSPDPGGVYGYTF.

The chain carries TRBV7-8 and TRBJ1-1; D gene uncertain. The CDR3 runs 13 residues. With 1 base removed from V and 10 bases from J, the gap between germline ends came to 13 bases. CDR1 and CDR2 (germline): SGHVS, FQNEAQ. The CDR3 here is CASSLDTVSSAFF. The CDR3 region has the DNA TGTGCCAGCAGCTTAGATACAGTTTCTTCAGCTTTCTTT.

This chain links TRBV18 with TRBJ1-2, with 10 positions matching TRBD1. Germline CDR1 is KGHSH and CDR2 is LQKENI. With 2 bases clipped from V and 8 bases from J, the junction kept 5 bases outside the gene matches. The CDR3 extends over 14 amino acids. CDR3 nucleotide sequence: TGTGCCAGCTCACCAGGGGACAGGGGTCGGGGCTACACCTTC. Amino acids: CASSPGDRGRGYTF.

The chain joins TRBV7-9 to TRBJ2-2, with a possible D match to TRBD2 (6 bases). This CDR3 has 13 amino acids. CDR1 SEHNR and CDR2 FQNEAQ come from the germline V gene (reference sequence). Trimming removed 2 bases from V and 13 bases from J, with 14 bases in between. The CDR3, as DNA: TGTGCCAGCAGCTTACGGGACTTTGTTGGGCTGTTTTTT. It specifies CASSLRDFVGLFF.

V and J are TRBV10-3 and TRBJ1-6; maybe TRBD1 (5 bases). Germline lookup yields CDR1 ENHRY and CDR2 SYGVKD. This CDR3 is 18 amino acids long. V gave up 0 bases and J gave up 5 bases, with 17 bases separating them. This chain's CDR3 is CAISESDPPGGNNSPLHF. As DNA, the CDR3 is TGTGCCATCAGTGAGTCGGACCCCCCGGGGGGGAATAATTCACCCCTCCACTTT.

This clone was recorded only once. The V gene is TRBV3-1 (or the pseudogene TRBV3-2), the J gene TRBJ2-5; 8 bases are shared with TRBD1. The CDR3 length is 15 residues. Germline V lookup: CDR1 LGHDT, CDR2 YNNKEL (reference sequence). Trimming took 4 bases from V and 0 from J; bases not matched to a gene: 4. The CDR3 nucleotides are TGTGCCAGCAGCCCGGGACAGGCGTACCAAGAGACCCAGTACTTC. Its translation: CASSPGQAYQETQYF.

The CDR3 DNA reads TGTGCTAGTGCCGATCTACAGGGGGCTCTAACTGAAGCTTTCTTT. Translating gives CASADLQGALTEAFF. The chain joins TRBV12-5 to TRBJ1-1; 9 bases line up with TRBD1. Per the germline V gene, CDR1 is LGHNT and CDR2 is FRNRAP. CDR3 length: 15 amino acids. Trimming at V came to 7 bases and at J to 5 bases, leaving 11 bases not matched to a gene.

This clone was recorded only once. The rearrangement uses TRBV5-1 and TRBJ2-3, with D uncertain. Deletions cut 0 bases from V and 3 bases from J, with 5 bases between. CDR1 SGHRS and CDR2 YFSETQ come from the germline V gene. The CDR3 covers 13 residues. DNA of the CDR3: TGCGCCAGCAGCTTGGATCAGACAGATACGCAGTATTTT. It encodes CASSLDQTDTQYF.

V usage is TRBV28 and J usage is TRBJ1-2; tentatively, D is TRBD1 (5 bases). The germline V and J ends were trimmed by 4 bases and 4 bases, with 19 bases remaining between them. The CDR3 runs 16 residues. The germline CDR1 and CDR2 sequences are MDHEN and SYDVKM. DNA of the CDR3: TGTGCCAGCAGTTCGAGTTCGGGGGGTGGTATCTATGGCTACACCTTC. This gives the protein CASSSSSGGGIYGYTF.

The J gene is TRBJ1-1, the V gene TRBV18, with a possible D match to TRBD1 (5 bases). This CDR3 comprises 18 residues. V lost 2 bases and J 0 bases, leaving 19 bases between the germline ends. Germline CDR1 KGHSH, CDR2 LQKENI. The CDR3 sequence: CASSPVGFSKGMNTEAFF. CDR3 DNA sequence: TGTGCCAGCTCACCAGTTGGGTTCTCTAAGGGGATGAACACTGAAGCTTTCTTT.

V usage is TRBV2 and J usage is TRBJ2-2; 12 bases line up with TRBD2. The CDR3 has 20 residues. Germline CDR1 SNHLY, CDR2 FYNNEI. The trim removed 7 bases at V and 3 bases at J, leaving 18 bases unmatched. The CDR3 spells CASTPRRHLLAGGDTGELFF. DNA for the CDR3: TGTGCCAGCACCCCTCGCCGCCACCTTCTAGCGGGGGGGGACACCGGGGAGCTGTTTTTT.

The chain combines TRBV11-2 with TRBJ2-5; TRBD2 matches at 12 bases. CDR3 length: 16 residues. Germline lookup yields CDR1 SGHAT and CDR2 FQNNGV. V was clipped by 5 bases and J by 5 bases; unmatched bases: 9. Written as DNA, the CDR3 is TGTGCCAGCAGCCCGTTCGCTAGCGGGGGGGAGGAGACCCAGTACTTC. Its translation is CASSPFASGGEETQYF.

The chain combines TRBV7-6 with TRBJ1-1; D perhaps matches TRBD1 (5 bases). CDR3 size: 14 residues. Germline CDR1 and CDR2: SGHVS and FNYEAQ. The V end was cut by 5 bases, the J end by 2 bases, with 12 bases between. The chain's CDR3 is CASSPIDSNTEAFF. CDR3 nucleotides: TGTGCCAGCAGCCCAATCGACAGTAACACTGAAGCTTTCTTT.

The chain has TRBV27 and TRBJ1-2; no reliable D call. V was pared by 4 bases and J by 3 bases, with 6 bases between. Germline lookup yields CDR1 MNHEY and CDR2 SMNVEV (reference sequence). The CDR3 is 12 residues long. The DNA of the CDR3 is TGTGCCAGCAGTTCGTCCTACTATGGCTACACCTTC. It translates to CASSSSYYGYTF.

This clone was seen only a few times. This chain links TRBV6-5 with TRBJ1-2; 9 nucleotides agree with TRBD1. J gave up 4 bases and V 5 bases, and 5 bases lay outside the gene matches. The CDR3 spans 14 residues. CDR1 and CDR2 (germline): MNHEY, SVGAGI. CDR3 sequence (DNA): TGTGCCAGCAGTCCGGGACAGGGACCCTATGGCTACACCTTC. Translation gives CASSPGQGPYGYTF.

This clone was observed once. The V call is TRBV6-5, the J call TRBJ1-2; tentative D call: TRBD1 (5 bases). The CDR3 contains 14 residues. Between the trimmed V and J ends, which lost 5 bases and 5 bases, there was a span of 15 bases. Germline V gene data show CDR1 as MNHEY and CDR2 as SVGAGI. The CDR3 spells CASSPRDRGYGYTF. The CDR3 nucleotides read TGTGCCAGCAGTCCCCGGGACCGGGGGTATGGCTACACCTTC.

This chain joins TRBV10-1 and TRBJ2-1; tentative D call: TRBD2 (5 bases). V lost 8 bases and J 10 bases, leaving 21 bases between the germline ends. The CDR3 consists of 14 residues. CDR1 and CDR2 from the germline V gene are WNHNN and SYGVQD (reference sequence). The CDR3: CASQTALGLGEQFF. In DNA form, the CDR3 reads TGCGCCAGCCAAACCGCACTAGGCCTGGGAGAGCAGTTCTTC.

J is TRBJ1-5 and V is TRBV6-1, with D unclear. Trimming cost V 1 base and J 5 bases, with 12 bases left between them. Germline V gene sequence: CDR1 MNHNS, CDR2 SASEGT. The CDR3 covers 15 residues. The CDR3 sequence is CASSEDRQVHQPQHF. The CDR3 coding sequence is TGTGCCAGCAGTGAAGATCGGCAGGTCCATCAGCCCCAGCATTTT.

This chain links TRBV28 with TRBJ2-6; D unresolved. This CDR3 is built from 16 residues. Germline V gene sequence: CDR1 MDHEN, CDR2 SYDVKM. Trimming took 5 bases from V and 6 from J, leaving 17 bases between them. The CDR3 coding sequence is TGTGCCAGCAGTGTCGACAAACCCCATCCGGCCAACGTCCTGACTTTC. Translated, it gives CASSVDKPHPANVLTF.

The chain has TRBV10-3 and TRBJ1-4; the match to TRBD1 covers 11 bases. The junction had 3 bases not matched to a gene; V was cut back by 3 bases and J by 3 bases. Germline assignment: CDR1 ENHRY and CDR2 SYGVKD. CDR3 length: 16 residues. CDR3 residues: CAISDPGQGANEKLFF. In DNA form, the CDR3 reads TGTGCCATCAGTGACCCGGGACAGGGGGCTAATGAAAAACTGTTTTTT.

J is TRBJ2-2 and V is TRBV6-2 or TRBV6-3; 13 bases are shared with TRBD2. V shed 0 bases, J shed 3 bases, and the junction held 10 bases outside the gene matches. Germline loops: CDR1 MNHEY, CDR2 SVGEGT. There are 20 residues in the CDR3. The CDR3 region has the DNA TGTGCCAGCAGTTACTCGGAGGGACTAGCGGGGCCGGGGGACACCGGGGAGCTGTTTTTT. Its protein is CASSYSEGLAGPGDTGELFF.